Sequencing of this TCR beta chain was carried out in a study of blood T cell repertoires in COVID-19 (dated by TCRdb to about 2020). As for the study more broadly: Samples covering the acute and convalescent phases of COVID-19 were provided by collaborators in the United States, Italy and Spain. Nearly every sample came with metadata listing a de-identified subject ID, COVID-19 status, age in years and sex. A freely available public database, intended as a resource for researchers studying the immune response to SARS-CoV-2, is where the repertoires were released. Subjects who had been exposed to COVID-19, were actively infected with it, or had recovered from it provided the deeply sampled blood TCRbeta repertoires that made up the dataset. Where available, HLA class I and class II types were taken from metadata supplied by the sample provider and were not determined by assay-based typing. The samples were drawn from the first 160 participants of the ongoing ImmuneRACE study and from some 1,300 subjects provided by 6 global collaborators. The material from the prospective study consisted of cDNA or gDNA derived from T cells, B-cell-depleted T cells, or PBMCs. The paper as a whole reports these results and caveats: How much clinical and demographic metadata was included differed by source and by participant, and the metadata was provided uncurated.

The collaborating institutions used their own protocols to collect whole blood in K2EDTA tubes. Collaborator samples were shipped for TCRbeta analysis as frozen whole blood, isolated PBMCs, or DNA extracted from either sample type. TCRbeta CDR3 regions were amplified from genomic DNA by means of the immunoSEQ Assay, a bias-controlled multiplex PCR. The original pipeline was this. The number of nucleated cells in each sample was estimated by amplification of reference gene primers within the assay. Sequence reads were collapsed and filtered to measure the absolute abundance of every unique TCRbeta CDR3 rearrangement. For each sample, productive Simpson clonality was calculated by taking the square root of Simpson's diversity index across productive rearrangements. TCRdb took this table from immuneACCESS and kept in-frame rearrangements with V and J called. Such tables lack part of the clones; where checked against another copy, unresolved V genes explain under half of the gap, and the rest is unexplained. D and trimming were read from the DNA, whereas the V and J calls and clone size are those reported in that table. In this sample the table shows roughly 130,000 clones, around 80% of which occur a single time. The ten largest clones capture around 3.3% of the sample.

On this clone itself: Its recognized antigen is unknown. Base qualities are not provided; no much larger clone lies one nucleotide away.

V drops 4 bases and J drops 4 bases, leaving 29 bases in between. From cysteine to phenylalanine, the CDR3 is 20 amino acids long. Only the CDR3 region is kept as DNA, spanning 60 bases read in frame from base 1. The germline V gene sets CDR1 to MNHEY and CDR2 to SVGEGT. Sequenced material: peripheral blood. Recombination joined TRBV6-2 or TRBV6-3 with TRBJ1-5; the best D guess is TRBD1, with 5 bases matching. This TCR was sampled from a man in his sixties with acute or convalescent COVID-19. DNA sequence: TGTGCCAGCAGTTGGCCAGACGACAGTCCTTCAGGCTCCCTTAATCAGCCCCAGCATTTT. Protein translation: CASSWPDDSPSGSLNQPQHF.